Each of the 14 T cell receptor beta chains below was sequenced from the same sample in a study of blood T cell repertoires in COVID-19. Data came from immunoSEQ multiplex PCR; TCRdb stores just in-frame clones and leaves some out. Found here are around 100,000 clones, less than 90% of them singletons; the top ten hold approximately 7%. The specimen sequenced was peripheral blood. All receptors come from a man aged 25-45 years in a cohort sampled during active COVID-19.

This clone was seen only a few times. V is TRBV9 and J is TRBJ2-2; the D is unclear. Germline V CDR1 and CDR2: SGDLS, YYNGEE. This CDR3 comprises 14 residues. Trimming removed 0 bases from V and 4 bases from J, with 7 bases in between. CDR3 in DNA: TGTGCCAGCAGCGTAGGGCCGCCCACCGGGGAGCTGTTTTTT. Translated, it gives CASSVGPPTGELFF.

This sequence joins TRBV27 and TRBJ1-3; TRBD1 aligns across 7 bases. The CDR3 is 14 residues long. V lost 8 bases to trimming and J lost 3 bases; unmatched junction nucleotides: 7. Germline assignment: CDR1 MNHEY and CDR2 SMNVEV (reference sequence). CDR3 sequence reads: CASGRTGVGNTIYF. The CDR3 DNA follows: TGTGCCAGCGGGAGAACAGGGGTTGGAAACACCATATATTTT.

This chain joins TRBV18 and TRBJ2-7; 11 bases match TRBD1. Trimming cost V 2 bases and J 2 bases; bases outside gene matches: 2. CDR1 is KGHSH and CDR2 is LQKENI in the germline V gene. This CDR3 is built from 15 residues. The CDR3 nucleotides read TGTGCCAGCTCACCAGGGACAGGGGGGACCTACGAGCAGTACTTC. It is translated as CASSPGTGGTYEQYF.

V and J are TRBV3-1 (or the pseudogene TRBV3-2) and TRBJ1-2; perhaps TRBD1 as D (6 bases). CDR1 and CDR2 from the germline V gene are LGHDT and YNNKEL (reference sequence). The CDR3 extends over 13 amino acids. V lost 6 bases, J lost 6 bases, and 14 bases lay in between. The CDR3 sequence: CASRQTGIDGYTF. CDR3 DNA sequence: TGTGCCAGCAGGCAAACAGGGATCGATGGCTACACCTTC.

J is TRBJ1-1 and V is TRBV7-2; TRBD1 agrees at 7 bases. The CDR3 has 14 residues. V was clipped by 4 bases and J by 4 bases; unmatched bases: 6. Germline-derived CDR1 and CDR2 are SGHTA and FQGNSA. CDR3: CASSSRQGGTEAFF. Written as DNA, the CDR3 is TGTGCCAGCAGCTCCAGACAGGGTGGCACTGAAGCTTTCTTT.

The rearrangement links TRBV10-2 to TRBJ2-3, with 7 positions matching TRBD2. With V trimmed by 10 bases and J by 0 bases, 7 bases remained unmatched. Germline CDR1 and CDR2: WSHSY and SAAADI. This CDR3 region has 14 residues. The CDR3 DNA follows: TGCGCCACCTCTCTAGCGGCTAGCACAGATACGCAGTATTTT. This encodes CATSLAASTDTQYF.

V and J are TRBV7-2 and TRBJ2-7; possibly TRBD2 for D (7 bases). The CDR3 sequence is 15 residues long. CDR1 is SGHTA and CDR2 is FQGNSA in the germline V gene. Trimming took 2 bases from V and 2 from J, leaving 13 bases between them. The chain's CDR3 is CASSLRRGGPYEQYF. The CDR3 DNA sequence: TGTGCCAGCAGCTTACGTAGGGGGGGTCCCTACGAGCAGTACTTC.

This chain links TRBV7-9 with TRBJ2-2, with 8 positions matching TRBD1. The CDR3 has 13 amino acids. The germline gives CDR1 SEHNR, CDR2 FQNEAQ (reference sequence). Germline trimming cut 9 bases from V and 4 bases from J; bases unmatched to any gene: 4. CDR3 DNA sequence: TGTGCCAGTGGACAGGGAGCCACCGGGGAGCTGTTTTTT. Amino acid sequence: CASGQGATGELFF. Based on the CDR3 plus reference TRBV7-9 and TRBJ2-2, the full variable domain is DTGVSQNPRHKITKRGQNVTFRCDPISEHNRLYWYRQTLGQGPEFLTYFQNEAQLEKSRLLSDRFSAERPKGSFSTLEIQRTEQGDSAMYLCASGQGATGELFFGEGSRLTVL.

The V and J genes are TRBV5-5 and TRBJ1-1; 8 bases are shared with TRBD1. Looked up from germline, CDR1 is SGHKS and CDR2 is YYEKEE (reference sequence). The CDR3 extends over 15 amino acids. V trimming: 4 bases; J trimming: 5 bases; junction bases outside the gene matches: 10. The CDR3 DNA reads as TGTGCCAGCAGCCGGACAGGGCCGTCTGGGACTGAAGCTTTCTTT. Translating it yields CASSRTGPSGTEAFF.

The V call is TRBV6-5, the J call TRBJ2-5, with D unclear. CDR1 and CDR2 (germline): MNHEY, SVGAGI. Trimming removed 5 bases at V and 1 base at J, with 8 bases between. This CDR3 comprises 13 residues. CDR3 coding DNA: TGTGCCAGCAGTCCTCAGTCCCAAGAGACCCAGTACTTC. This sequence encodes CASSPQSQETQYF.

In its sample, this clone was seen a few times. The CDR3 bases are TGTGCCAGTCAGGACAGGGGACACCAAGAGACCCAGTACTTC. It translates to CASQDRGHQETQYF. This chain connects TRBV25-1 to TRBJ2-5, with TRBD1 matching 9 bases. Germline values: CDR1 MGHDK, CDR2 SYGVNS. CDR3 length equals 14 residues. After removal of 9 bases from V and 0 bases from J, the junction contained 5 bases not matched to a gene.

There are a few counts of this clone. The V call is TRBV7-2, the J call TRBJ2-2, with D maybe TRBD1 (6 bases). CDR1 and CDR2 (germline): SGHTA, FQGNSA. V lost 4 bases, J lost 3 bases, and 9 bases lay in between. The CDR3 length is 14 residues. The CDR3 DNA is TGTGCCAGCAGCTGGGGACAAGACACCGGGGAGCTGTTTTTT. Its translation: CASSWGQDTGELFF.

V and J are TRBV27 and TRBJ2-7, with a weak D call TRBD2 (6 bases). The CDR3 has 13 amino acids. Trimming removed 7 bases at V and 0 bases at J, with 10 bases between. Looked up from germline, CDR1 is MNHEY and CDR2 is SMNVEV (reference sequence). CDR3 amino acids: CASKTGLSYEQYF. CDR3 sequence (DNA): TGTGCCAGCAAGACGGGACTCTCCTACGAGCAGTACTTC.

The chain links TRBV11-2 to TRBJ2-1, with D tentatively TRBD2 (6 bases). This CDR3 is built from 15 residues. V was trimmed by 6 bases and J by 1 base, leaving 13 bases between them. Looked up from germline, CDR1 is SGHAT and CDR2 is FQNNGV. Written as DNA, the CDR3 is TGTGCCAGCAGGTCGGTCCGGGGGTCCTACAATGAGCAGTTCTTC. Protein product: CASRSVRGSYNEQFF.